Shown below are 4 T cell receptor beta chains from a single sample sequenced in a study of blood T cell repertoires in COVID-19 (dated by TCRdb to 2020 to 2021). The receptor library was made with the immunoSEQ multiplex PCR assay. Here the immuneACCESS table is served through TCRdb, limited to in-frame sequences with V and J called. Missing clones are a known gap in these copies; in checked studies unresolved V genes cover under half, and the rest lacks a known reason. The sample profile shows 85,000 to 95,000 clones; around 90% of them were found once. The ten largest make up 4.5% to 5.5% of the sample. Sample: peripheral blood. The receptors come from a woman older than 75 with acute or convalescent COVID-19.

Here the CDR3 reads CASSAAGGSYNEQFF. The CDR3 nucleotides read TGTGCCAGCAGTGCGGCAGGGGGCTCCTACAATGAGCAGTTCTTC. This rearrangement joins TRBV6-2 or TRBV6-3 to TRBJ2-1, with 7 bases that match TRBD1. V gave up 5 bases and J gave up 0 bases; unmatched junction bases: 4. This CDR3 is 15 amino acids long. In germline, CDR1 is MNHEY, CDR2 SVGEGT.

The chain carries TRBV7-6 and TRBJ2-7; perhaps TRBD2 as D (5 bases). Germline V gene sequence: CDR1 SGHVS, CDR2 FNYEAQ. This CDR3 has 13 residues. The V and J ends lost 1 base and 3 bases respectively, with 7 bases between them. As DNA, the CDR3 is TGTGCCAGCAGCTTAGGGGAGTTCTACGAGCAGTACTTC. Translation gives CASSLGEFYEQYF.

The rearrangement links TRBV5-1 to TRBJ1-1; D possibly corresponds to TRBD1 (6 bases). This CDR3 spans 16 amino acids. V was pared by 4 bases and J by 3 bases, with 19 bases between. Germline V gene data show CDR1 as SGHRS and CDR2 as YFSETQ. DNA of the CDR3: TGCGCCAGCAGCCCGCAGGTTGGAGGACAGCACACTGAAGCTTTCTTT. This translates into CASSPQVGGQHTEAFF.

The CDR3 spells CASSLAGEADTQYF. For the CDR3, the DNA is TGTGCCAGCAGCTTAGCGGGAGAGGCAGATACGCAGTATTTT. The rearrangement uses TRBV7-3 and TRBJ2-3; 7 positions match TRBD2. Germline V CDR1 and CDR2: SGHTA, FQGTGA. V dropped 2 bases and J dropped 4; count of bases not matched to a gene: 3. This CDR3 spans 14 amino acids.